This T cell receptor (beta chain) was observed in a study of control samples from healthy donors and cancer patients. Germline V gene data show CDR1 as SGHTA and CDR2 as FQGTGA. The CDR3 loop spans 15 amino acids. Trimming shortened V by 5 bases and J by 1 base, and 11 bases separated the two germline ends. Clones were read by immunoSEQ multiplex PCR, and TCRdb kept only the in-frame ones, dropping some. The table lists approximately 87,000 clones, roughly nine tenths of them singletons. This TCR came from a woman in her forties or fifties in good health. The specimen was blood. The chain uses TRBV7-3 and TRBJ2-2, with D perhaps TRBD2 (6 bases). The CDR3 DNA reads as TGTGCCAGCAGCGTCCGGGACTGGAACACCGGGGAGCTGTTTTTT. It translates to CASSVRDWNTGELFF.